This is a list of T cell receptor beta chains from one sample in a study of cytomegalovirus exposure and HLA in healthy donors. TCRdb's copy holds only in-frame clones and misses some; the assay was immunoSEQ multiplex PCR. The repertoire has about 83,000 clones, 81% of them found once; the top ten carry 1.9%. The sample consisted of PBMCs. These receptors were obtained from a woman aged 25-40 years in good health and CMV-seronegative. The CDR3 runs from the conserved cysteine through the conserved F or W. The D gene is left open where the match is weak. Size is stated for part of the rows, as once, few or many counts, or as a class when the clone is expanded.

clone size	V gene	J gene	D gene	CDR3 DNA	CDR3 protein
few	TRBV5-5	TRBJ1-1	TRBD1	TGTGCCAGCAGCAGGGGACAGGGGGTCGGCACTGAAGCTTTCTTT	CASSRGQGVGTEAFF
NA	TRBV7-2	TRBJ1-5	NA	TGTGCCAGCAGCTCAGGGTGGTTGCAGCCCCAGCATTTT	CASSSGWLQPQHF
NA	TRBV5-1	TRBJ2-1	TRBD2	TGCGCCAGCAGCTTGGCCCTAGGTGTAGCGGGAGTAAATGAGCAGTTCTTC	CASSLALGVAGVNEQFF
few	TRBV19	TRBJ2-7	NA	TGTGCCAGTACGGACAGAAGCTCCTACGAGCAGTACTTC	CASTDRSSYEQYF
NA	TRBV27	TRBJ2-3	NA	TGTGCCAGCAGTTTCTCCCGACAGAGCACAGATACGCAGTATTTT	CASSFSRQSTDTQYF
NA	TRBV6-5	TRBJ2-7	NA	TGTGCCAGCAACACCCCGCACGAGCAGTACTTC	CASNTPHEQYF
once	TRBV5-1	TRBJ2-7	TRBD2	TGCGCCAGCAGCTCCGGGACTAGCGGGAGTCACGAGCAGTACTTC	CASSSGTSGSHEQYF
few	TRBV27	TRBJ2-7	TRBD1	TGTGCCAGCAGTTTAAGGACAGGGAACACCTACGAGCAGTACTTC	CASSLRTGNTYEQYF
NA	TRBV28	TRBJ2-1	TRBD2	TGTGCCAGCACCGTGTCGAGCGGGAGAAACAATGAGCAGTTCTTC	CASTVSSGRNNEQFF
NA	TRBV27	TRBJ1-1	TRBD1	TGTGCCAGCAGTAGGGGACAGGGGACAGGAAACACTGAAGCTTTCTTT	CASSRGQGTGNTEAFF
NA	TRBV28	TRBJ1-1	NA	TGTGCCAGCAGTACAGGGTTCAACACTGAAGCTTTCTTT	CASSTGFNTEAFF
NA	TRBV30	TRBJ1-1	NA	TGTGCCTGGAGTGTGGGAGGGGTCACTGAAGCTTTCTTT	CAWSVGGVTEAFF
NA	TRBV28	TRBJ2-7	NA	TGTGCCAGCAGTCCCCCAGGGTTTGTCAACGAGCAGTACTTC	CASSPPGFVNEQYF
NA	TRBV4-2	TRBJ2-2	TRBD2	TGTGCCAGCAGCCGCACAGTACTAGCGGCCCCCACCGGGGAGCTGTTTTTT	CASSRTVLAAPTGELFF
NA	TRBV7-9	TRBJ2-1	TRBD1	TGTGCCAGCAGTTCTGGACAGGGAAACTACAATGAGCAGTTCTTC	CASSSGQGNYNEQFF
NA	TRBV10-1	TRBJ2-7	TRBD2	TGCGCCAGCAGTGCCGATCCCCCTAGCGGGAGCGCCTACGAGCAGTACTTC	CASSADPPSGSAYEQYF
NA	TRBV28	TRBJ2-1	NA	TGTGCCACTCGCCAGGGGTACAATGAGCAGTTCTTC	CATRQGYNEQFF
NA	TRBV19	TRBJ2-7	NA	TGTGCCAGTAGTCCTCAACAGGGCACCTACGAGCAGTACTTC	CASSPQQGTYEQYF
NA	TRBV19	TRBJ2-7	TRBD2	TGTGCCAGTAGTACGGGACTAGCCTACGAGCAGTACTTC	CASSTGLAYEQYF
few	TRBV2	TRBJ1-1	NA	TGTGCCAGCAGGTTTTGGGGGGGAGAAGAAGCTTTCTTT	CASRFWGGEEAFF
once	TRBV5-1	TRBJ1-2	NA	TGCGCCAGCAGCTTGGAATGGAAGAGGAATGGCTACACCTTC	CASSLEWKRNGYTF
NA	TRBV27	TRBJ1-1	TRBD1	TGTGCCAGCAGTTTTGGCAGGGGGGATTGGACTGAAGCTTTCTTT	CASSFGRGDWTEAFF
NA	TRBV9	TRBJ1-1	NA	TGTGCCAGCAGCCCCATCGGGGGGGGAGCTTTCTTT	CASSPIGGGAFF
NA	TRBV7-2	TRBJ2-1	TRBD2	TGTGCCAGCAGCTTAGGAGCGGGAGACAATGAGCAGTTCTTC	CASSLGAGDNEQFF
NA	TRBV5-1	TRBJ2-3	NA	TGCGCCAGCAGACCGCAGGGGCCGAGCACAGATACGCAGTATTTT	CASRPQGPSTDTQYF
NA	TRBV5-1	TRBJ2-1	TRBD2	TGCGCCAGCAGCTTTAGGTCGGGGGGTTCCTACAATGAGCAGTTCTTC	CASSFRSGGSYNEQFF